A selection of T cell receptor beta chains follows, all from one sample in a study of blood T cells in healthy people across ages. TCRdb re-called the 5' RACE reads with MiXCR, one entry per CDR3 protein. The data contain about 780,000 distinct CDR3 sequences, around half of them singletons. Sequencing input: blood. These receptor sequences come from a man older than 75 in good health. The CDR3 runs from the conserved cysteine through the conserved F or W. A D gene is named only where the DNA matches it firmly. The size of a clone is reported for some rows only, either as once, few or many, or as a class for expanded clones.

D | J | V | length | size | DNA | CDR3
NA | TRBJ2-3 | TRBV10-2 | 13 | NA | TGCGCCAGCAGTCCAGTCCAAACAGATACGCAGTATTTT | CASSPVQTDTQYF
NA | TRBJ2-5 | TRBV18 | 14 | NA | TGTGCCAGCTCACCACAGAAACATCAAGAGACCCAGTACTTC | CASSPQKHQETQYF
NA | TRBJ2-7 | TRBV6-2/TRBV6-3 | 16 | NA | TGTGCCAGCAGTTCCCCCCGAGGGAGTGACTCCTACGAGCAGTACTTC | CASSSPRGSDSYEQYF
NA | TRBJ2-5 | TRBV6-5 | 13 | NA | TGTGCCAGCCGAAGGGTGAGGGGTGAGACCCAGTACTTC | CASRRVRGETQYF
NA | TRBJ2-1 | TRBV5-5 | 17 | NA | TGTGCCAGCGGGAGACGAGGACGGACGAGCTCCTACAATGAGCAGTTCTTC | CASGRRGRTSSYNEQFF
TRBD2 | TRBJ2-3 | TRBV2 | 17 | NA | TGTGCCAGCAGTGAACCCGGACTAGCGTCTAGCACAGATACGCAGTATTTT | CASSEPGLASSTDTQYF
TRBD2 | TRBJ2-7 | TRBV29-1 | 14 | NA | TGCAGCGGGCTAGCGGGAGCGGGTTCCTACGAGCAGTACTTC | CSGLAGAGSYEQYF
TRBD2 | TRBJ2-1 | TRBV5-1 | 15 | once | TGCGCCAGCAGCAAAGGACTAGCGGGAGTATGGGAGCAGTTCTTC | CASSKGLAGVWEQFF
NA | TRBJ2-3 | TRBV27 | 14 | many | TGTGCCAGCAGTAGGACAGGAGGGTCAGATACGCAGTATTTT | CASSRTGGSDTQYF
TRBD2 | TRBJ2-5 | TRBV29-1 | 12 | few | TGCAGCGCGGGAGGGGGACGGGAGACCCAGTACTTC | CSAGGGRETQYF
TRBD2 | TRBJ2-1 | TRBV10-3 | 15 | NA | TGTGCCATCAGTGAGAACAGCGGGAGTGGGGTTGAGCAGTTCTTC | CAISENSGSGVEQFF
NA | TRBJ1-2 | TRBV6-4 | 13 | NA | TGTGCCAGCAGTGACTCGACAAACTATGGCTACACCTTC | CASSDSTNYGYTF
TRBD1 | TRBJ2-5 | TRBV2 | 15 | NA | TGTGCCAGCAGTGTGGACAGGGGGGTTGCAGAGACCCAGTACTTC | CASSVDRGVAETQYF
TRBD2 | TRBJ2-7 | TRBV29-1 | 14 | NA | TGCAGCGTTGAAGTCGCGGGAGGCCCCTACGAGCAGTACTTC | CSVEVAGGPYEQYF
NA | TRBJ1-1 | TRBV5-1 | 18 | NA | TGCGCCAGCAGCTTGGCCGATAATTCAGGGCGAAGTAGGACTGAAGCTTTCTTT | CASSLADNSGRSRTEAFF
TRBD2 | TRBJ2-1 | TRBV7-3 | 17 | NA | TGTGCCAGCAGCCCAAAAGGGTCGGGAGGGCCTCCAGAGACCCAGTTCTTC | CASSPKGSGGPPETQFF